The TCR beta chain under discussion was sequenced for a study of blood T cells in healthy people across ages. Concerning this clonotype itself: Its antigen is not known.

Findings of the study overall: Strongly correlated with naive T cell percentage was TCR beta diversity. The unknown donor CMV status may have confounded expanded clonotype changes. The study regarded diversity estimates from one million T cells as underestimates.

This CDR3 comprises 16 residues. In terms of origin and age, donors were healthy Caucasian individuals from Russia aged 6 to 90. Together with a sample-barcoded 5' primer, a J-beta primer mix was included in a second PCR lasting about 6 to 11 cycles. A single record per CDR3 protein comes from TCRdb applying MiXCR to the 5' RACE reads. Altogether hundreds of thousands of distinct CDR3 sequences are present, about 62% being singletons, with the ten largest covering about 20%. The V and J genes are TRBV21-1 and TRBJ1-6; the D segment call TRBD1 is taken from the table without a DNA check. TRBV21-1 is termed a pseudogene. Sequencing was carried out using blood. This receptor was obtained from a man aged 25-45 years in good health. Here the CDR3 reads CASSKKTGTGNSPLHF. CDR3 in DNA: TGTGCCAGCAGCAAAAAAACAGGGACAGGGAATTCACCCCTCCACTTT.